This TCR beta chain is from a study of blood T cell repertoires in COVID-19. Across the whole study: There were acute and convalescent COVID-19 samples, and they came from the United States, Italy and Spain. PBMCs, B-cell-depleted T cells, or T cells were the source of the cDNA or gDNA that made up the material.

CDR1 is LGHDT, CDR2 YNNKEL, per germline (reference sequence). The CDR3 runs to 16 residues. V lost 3 bases and J lost 7; bases outside the gene matches: 10. Authors' data handling: Nucleated cell counts were estimated from reference gene primer amplification. TCRdb keeps only in-frame clones here, not all; method: immunoSEQ multiplex PCR. V and J calls and clone size are given by that table; D and trimming were obtained from the DNA. The table lists around 68,000 clones, approximately 93% of them singletons. The sequenced sample consisted of peripheral blood. The chain couples TRBV3-1 (or the pseudogene TRBV3-2) to TRBJ2-1, with 9 positions matching TRBD2. The clonotype comes from a man in his 70s with active COVID-19. The CDR3 DNA reads TGTGCCAGCAGCCAGGCGGGGGGGTCATTTAGAAATGAGCAGTTCTTC. The encoded protein is CASSQAGGSFRNEQFF.